These 21 T cell receptor beta chains were all obtained from the same sample, sequenced in a study of T cell repertoires in cytomegalovirus infection. TCRdb redid the calling of the reads with MiXCR, one entry per CDR3 protein. Seen here are around 360,000 distinct CDR3 sequences, about 35% observed once, and the top ten hold roughly 14%. These receptors have no known antigen. Source: cultured PBMCs, taken from culture after CMV antigen stimulation. Receptors were obtained from a human donor in good health (CMV status not recorded). Some clones in this sample may be carry-over from other donors' samples.

This chain links TRBV28 with TRBJ2-5; 7 bases fit TRBD1. The V gene end was trimmed by 6 bases and the J gene end by 2 bases; junction bases not matched to a gene: 9. Germline CDR1 and CDR2: MDHEN and SYDVKM. The CDR3 length is 15 residues. The CDR3 nucleotides are TGTGCCAGCAGCCTATGCCCGGGACAGCAAGAGACCCAGTACTTC. Translating gives CASSLCPGQQETQYF.

V and J are TRBV4-3 and TRBJ2-1, with 9 nucleotides matching TRBD2. Germline V lookup: CDR1 LGHNA, CDR2 YSLEER. This CDR3 is 17 amino acids long. The ends lost 1 base at V and 3 bases at J; junction bases unmatched: 7. CDR3 amino acids: CASSQASMREGYNEQFF. Here the CDR3 DNA reads TGCGCCAGCAGCCAAGCCAGTATGCGGGAGGGCTACAATGAGCAGTTCTTC.

V is TRBV12-3 or TRBV12-4 and J is TRBJ2-5, with TRBD2 matching 9 bases. This CDR3 is built from 17 residues. V gave up 1 base and J gave up 5 bases; unmatched junction bases: 11. CDR3 bases: TGTGCCAGCAGTTTAGGGGATCGGGCGGGAGGGAAGGAGACCCAGTACTTC. This sequence encodes CASSLGDRAGGKETQYF.

The V gene is TRBV7-2, the J gene TRBJ2-3; 8 bases are shared with TRBD2. The CDR3 consists of 18 residues. V lost 2 bases and J lost 4; bases outside the gene matches: 14. Germline values: CDR1 SGHTA, CDR2 FQGNSA. CDR3 protein: CASSLSLGLAGWADTQYF. CDR3 nucleotides: TGTGCCAGCAGCTTAAGTCTCGGGTTAGCGGGATGGGCAGATACGCAGTATTTT.

This clonotype was counted between two and nine times. The chain employs TRBV12-3 or TRBV12-4 and TRBJ2-2; possibly TRBD2 for D (6 bases). This CDR3 is 14 amino acids long. V lost 7 bases and J lost 5, with 14 bases in between. In DNA form, the CDR3 reads TGTGCCAGCACCCTTCTTCGGGGGACCGGGGAGCTGTTTTTT. Translated, it gives CASTLLRGTGELFF.

This clonotype turned up a few times. V gene TRBV7-2 combines with J gene TRBJ2-5, with 7 nucleotides matching TRBD2. With 5 bases clipped from V and 7 bases from J, the junction kept 7 bases outside the gene matches. CDR3 length: 13 residues. CDR1 is SGHTA and CDR2 is FQGNSA in the germline V gene. The CDR3 nucleotides read TGTGCCAGCAGCACCGGACTAGGAGCGACCCAGTACTTC. Protein product: CASSTGLGATQYF. The full variable domain, in which reference TRBV7-2 and TRBJ2-5 provide the parts outside the CDR3, is GAGVSQSPSNKVTEKGKDVELRCDPISGHTALYWYRQSLGQGLEFLIYFQGNSAPDKSGLPSDRFSAERTGGSVSTLTIQRTQQEDSAVYLCASSTGLGATQYFGPGTRLLVL.

This clonotype has only a few counts. CDR3 nucleotides: TGCGCCAGCAGCCTCAGGACCACCAATGAGCAGTTCTTC. This translates into CASSLRTTNEQFF. This chain joins TRBV5-1 and TRBJ2-1; D remains ambiguous. The CDR3 consists of 13 residues. Trimming took 4 bases from V and 6 from J, leaving 11 bases between them. Germline loops: CDR1 SGHRS, CDR2 YFSETQ.

This chain links TRBV27 with TRBJ1-1, with 9 bases lining up with TRBD1. The CDR3 is made up of 19 amino acids. CDR1 and CDR2 (germline): MNHEY, SMNVEV (reference sequence). V gave up 5 bases and J gave up 3 bases; unmatched junction bases: 19. The CDR3 DNA reads as TGTGCCAGCAGTCATACAGGGGGCTTTTGGCGATTGCAGGACACTGAAGCTTTCTTT. Amino acid sequence: CASSHTGGFWRLQDTEAFF.

The chain is built from TRBV7-2 and TRBJ1-6; 8 bases map to TRBD1. V lost 6 bases, J lost 10 bases, and 11 bases stayed unmatched. This CDR3 has 15 amino acids. Germline loops: CDR1 SGHTA, CDR2 FQGNSA. CDR3 DNA sequence: TGTGCCAGCAGACTAACAGGGGGTAACGGGTCACCCCTCCACTTT. This translates into CASRLTGGNGSPLHF.

The chain combines TRBV20-1 with TRBJ2-1; perhaps TRBD2 as D (5 bases). The CDR3 covers 16 residues. CDR1 and CDR2 from the germline V gene are DFQATT and SNEGSKA (reference sequence). Trimming took 1 base from V and 0 from J, leaving 13 bases between them. The CDR3 reads CSARGFGLSSYNEQFF. In nucleotides, the CDR3 is TGCAGTGCTAGAGGCTTCGGACTTAGCTCCTACAATGAGCAGTTCTTC.

The J gene is TRBJ1-5, the V gene TRBV28; 7 bases line up with TRBD1. V was clipped by 3 bases and J by 7 bases; unmatched bases: 6. The CDR3 is 14 amino acids. Germline V gene sequence: CDR1 MDHEN, CDR2 SYDVKM. The CDR3 DNA reads as TGTGCCAGCAGTTTTGAGGGGGCCGGGCAGCCCCAGCATTTT. Protein product: CASSFEGAGQPQHF. The full variable domain, completed using reference TRBV28 and TRBJ1-5, is DVKVTQSSRYLVKRTGEKVFLECVQDMDHENMFWYRQDPGLGLRLIYFSYDVKMKEKGDIPEGYSVSREKKERFSLILESASTNQTSMYLCASSFEGAGQPQHFGDGTRLSIL.

The rearrangement uses TRBV4-3 and TRBJ2-7; D remains ambiguous. The CDR3 is 15 amino acids. CDR1 is LGHNA and CDR2 is YSLEER in the germline V gene. Trimming stripped 1 base from V and 6 bases from J, with 16 bases between. CDR3 residues: CASSQVPTPNGEQYF. CDR3 nucleotide sequence: TGCGCCAGCAGCCAAGTACCGACTCCAAATGGCGAGCAGTACTTC.

CDR3 residues: CAADPSGTNEQFF. CDR3 nucleotide sequence: TGTGCCGCCGATCCTAGCGGGACCAATGAGCAGTTCTTC. V and J are TRBV6-2 or TRBV6-3 and TRBJ2-1, with TRBD2 matching 9 bases. V was clipped by 11 bases and J by 6 bases; unmatched bases: 8. Germline assignment: CDR1 MNHEY and CDR2 SVGEGT. CDR3 length: 13 amino acids.

This clonotype has at least ten counts. This chain joins TRBV7-8 and TRBJ1-6, with 9 nucleotides matching TRBD1. CDR1 and CDR2 (germline): SGHVS, FQNEAQ. The CDR3 extends over 15 amino acids. The trim removed 6 bases at V and 7 bases at J, leaving 7 bases unmatched. CDR3 nucleotide sequence: TGTGCCAGCAGACCTGCTGGGACAGGGAATTCACCCCTCCACTTT. Its protein is CASRPAGTGNSPLHF.

The V and J genes are TRBV5-6 and TRBJ2-2, with a tentative D call TRBD1 (5 bases). The CDR3 has 16 residues. Per germline, CDR1 SGHDT and CDR2 YYEEEE. V lost 5 bases and J lost 0, with 14 bases in between. In nucleotides, the CDR3 is TGTGCCAGCAGTTTTTTGAGACAGTCGAACACCGGGGAGCTGTTTTTT. As protein: CASSFLRQSNTGELFF.

V and J are TRBV11-3 and TRBJ2-5; possibly TRBD2 for D (6 bases). Germline loops: CDR1 SGHNT, CDR2 YENEEA. The CDR3 extends over 17 amino acids. The V and J ends lost 2 bases and 2 bases respectively, with 18 bases between them. The CDR3 sequence is CASSLLQWGVVQETQYF. CDR3 bases: TGTGCCAGCAGCTTACTCCAGTGGGGGGTCGTACAAGAGACCCAGTACTTC.

Here the CDR3 reads CASSDDRVGNTEAFF. The CDR3 region has the DNA TGCGCCAGCAGCGACGACAGGGTTGGGAACACTGAAGCTTTCTTT. The chain has TRBV5-1 and TRBJ1-1; 7 nucleotides agree with TRBD1. The CDR3 length is 15 residues. Per the germline V gene, CDR1 is SGHRS and CDR2 is YFSETQ. Losses at the gene ends were 4 bases for V and 1 base for J; bases not matched to a gene: 7. Together with reference TRBV5-1 and TRBJ1-1, the CDR3 gives the full variable domain: KAGVTQTPRYLIKTRGQQVTLSCSPISGHRSVSWYQQTPGQGLQFLFEYFSETQRNKGNFPGRFSGRQFSNSRSEMNVSTLELGDSALYLCASSDDRVGNTEAFFGQGTRLTVV.

The chain combines TRBV3-1 with TRBJ2-1; 8 bases line up with TRBD2. Germline CDR1 reads LGHDT; CDR2 reads YNNKEL (reference sequence). The CDR3 is 14 residues long. V dropped 4 bases and J dropped 14; count of bases not matched to a gene: 13. The CDR3 loop is CASSPSGWGTREFF. CDR3 in DNA: TGTGCCAGCAGCCCCTCCGGGTGGGGGACTAGGGAGTTCTTC.

The J gene is TRBJ2-1, the V gene TRBV20-1; a weak D match, TRBD2 (6 bases). Germline V gene lookup returns CDR1 DFQATT and CDR2 SNEGSKA (reference sequence). The CDR3 is 14 residues long. With 6 bases removed from V and 2 bases from J, the gap between germline ends came to 14 bases. CDR3 in DNA: TGCAGTGCCGTTCTAGCGCAAGCCTACAATGAGCAGTTCTTC. Translated: CSAVLAQAYNEQFF.

The chain combines TRBV7-4 with TRBJ2-1, with 7 bases fitting TRBD1. Per the germline V gene, CDR1 is SGHVT and CDR2 is SQSDAQ. The CDR3 runs 18 residues. V lost 1 base and J lost 10; bases outside the gene matches: 19. CDR3 nucleotide sequence: TGTGCCAGCAGCTTAGAAGGAGCAGGGGGTTCCCAGAAAAAAGAGCAGTTCTTC. It specifies CASSLEGAGGSQKKEQFF.

This clonotype turned up a few times. The J gene is TRBJ2-5, the V gene TRBV7-2; tentative D call: TRBD1 (6 bases). The germline V gene has CDR1 SGHTA and CDR2 FQGNSA. This CDR3 comprises 16 residues. With 2 bases removed from V and 0 bases from J, the gap between germline ends came to 13 bases. Here the CDR3 DNA reads TGTGCCAGCAGCTTACCCCTGAGGGGGAACCAAGAGACCCAGTACTTC. Protein product: CASSLPLRGNQETQYF. Full variable domain (rest looked up from reference TRBV7-2 and TRBJ2-5): GAGVSQSPSNKVTEKGKDVELRCDPISGHTALYWYRQSLGQGLEFLIYFQGNSAPDKSGLPSDRFSAERTGGSVSTLTIQRTQQEDSAVYLCASSLPLRGNQETQYFGPGTRLLVL.